This T cell receptor beta chain was identified during a study of regulatory T cells in long-lasting Graves disease. Sequencing libraries for TCR beta were prepared with iRepertoire HTBI primers and Arm-PCR of CDR3 regions. TCRdb re-called the multiplex PCR reads with MiXCR, one entry per CDR3 protein. The sample has under 700,000 distinct CDR3 sequences, more than 15% seen once. Time point of the sample: newly diagnosed GD, antithyroid drugs for less than 3 months. Making the TCR library involved RNA that had been extracted from PBMCs. As a group, patients came from one endocrinology department in Xi'an, China. Trimming removed 5 bases at V and 4 bases at J, with 18 bases between. The germline gives CDR1 DFQATT, CDR2 SNEGSKA (reference sequence). The CDR3 totals 15 residues. This clonotype was detected only a few times. This sample was shared with a second study, whose subject was T cells in Graves' hyperthyroidism and ophthalmopathy. As reported in that work: HTBI primers were employed in a first-round RT-PCR of the TCR CDR3.

The receptor was derived from a woman aged 35-65 years with Graves disease. The chain recombines TRBV20-1 with TRBJ1-3; D perhaps matches TRBD1 (5 bases). The input for sequencing was peripheral blood mononuclear cells (PBMCs), taken at new diagnosis, from a patient treated with antithyroid drugs. Here the CDR3 DNA reads TGCAGTGCTGTAAAGCGTAGGGGACGGGGAAACACCATATATTTT. Translated, it gives CSAVKRRGRGNTIYF.